This TCR beta chain was recorded in a study of T cell responses to AZD1222 COVID-19 vaccine. This CDR3 is built from 16 residues. V lost 3 bases and J lost 2; bases outside the gene matches: 9. Germline V gene data show CDR1 as SGHTA and CDR2 as FQGNSA. Study results and limitations: Within unmutated variant regions lay the reported targets of nearly half of spike-specific TCRs. Clonal diversity may have been underestimated, and the donors were mostly white British, with more females than males. Baseline serology detected seropositivity in only a handful of AZD1222 recipients.

On this clone itself: Its antigen is not identified.

Clones were read by immunoSEQ multiplex PCR, and TCRdb kept only the in-frame ones, dropping some. Of more than 75,000 clones in the sample, roughly nine tenths were seen once. The V gene is TRBV7-2, the J gene TRBJ1-2, with 7 bases aligning to TRBD1. This receptor was obtained from an adult in good health. Sample: peripheral blood, taken on day 0 of AZD1222 vaccination. CDR3 nucleotide sequence: TGTGCCAGCAGCTTCATCTTGACAGGGCCGAACTATGGCTACACCTTC. It encodes CASSFILTGPNYGYTF.